The 26 T cell receptor beta chains below come from one sample, sequenced in a study of shared clonotypes between healthy human individuals. Data came from immunoSEQ multiplex PCR; TCRdb stores just in-frame clones and leaves some out. The sample holds 2,500,000 or so clones, 80% to 95% seen once. Sequencing was done on a sample of naive CD4+ T cells from PBMCs. The subset here: CD45RA+ positively selected. These receptor sequences come from a man aged 18 to 35 in good health. Some clones in this sample may be carry-over from other donors' samples.

The table lists this clone with a count of one. The chain employs TRBV18 and TRBJ2-2, with unresolved D. CDR1 and CDR2 from the germline V gene are KGHSH and LQKENI. The CDR3 length is 13 residues. Trimming shortened V by 3 bases and J by 3 bases, and 5 bases separated the two germline ends. The CDR3 nucleotides are TGTGCCAGCTCACCGGCTGACACCGGGGAGCTGTTTTTT. Amino acid sequence: CASSPADTGELFF.

V is TRBV6-1 and J is TRBJ2-7; D is uncertain. There are 13 residues in the CDR3. V lost 6 bases, J lost 6 bases, and 15 bases lay in between. The V gene's germline CDR1 is MNHNS and CDR2 SASEGT. The CDR3 DNA is TGTGCCAGCAGCCACAACCCACAAAGCGAGCAGTACTTC. Translated: CASSHNPQSEQYF.

The CDR3 coding sequence is TGTGCCAGCAGTGAGCGGGACACAGATACGCAGTATTTT. It yields the protein CASSERDTDTQYF. This sequence joins TRBV6-4 and TRBJ2-3, with D maybe TRBD2 (6 bases). Germline lookup yields CDR1 MRHNA and CDR2 SNTAGT. The CDR3 is 13 residues long. Between the trimmed V and J ends, which lost 3 bases and 2 bases, there was a span of 6 bases.

This chain uses TRBV5-6 with TRBJ1-4; 7 bases are a match to TRBD1. This CDR3 is 15 amino acids long. Germline V lookup: CDR1 SGHDT, CDR2 YYEEEE. V shed 1 base and J 10 bases; nucleotides not matched to a gene: 10. The CDR3 DNA reads as TGTGCCAGCAGCTTGACAGGGGAAGGGATTGGAAAACTGTTTTTT. Its protein product is CASSLTGEGIGKLFF.

The V call is TRBV7-2, the J call TRBJ1-6; D may be TRBD1 (5 bases). Germline values: CDR1 SGHTA, CDR2 FQGNSA. V lost 2 bases and J lost 13, with 24 bases in between. This CDR3 region has 17 residues. The CDR3 spells CASSLKTGRAIIPPLHF. The CDR3 region has the DNA TGTGCCAGCAGCTTAAAAACCGGCAGGGCAATAATTCCGCCCCTCCACTTT.

The chain has TRBV27 and TRBJ2-6, with a weak D call TRBD1 (5 bases). Trimming took off 4 bases at V and 1 base at J, with 14 bases between the two ends. Germline lookup yields CDR1 MNHEY and CDR2 SMNVEV (reference sequence). The CDR3 runs to 17 residues. The CDR3 DNA follows: TGTGCCAGCAGTTCGATTCAGGGTTTTTCTGGGGCCAACGTCCTGACTTTC. Translation: CASSSIQGFSGANVLTF.

This clone has a single count. J is TRBJ2-6 and V is TRBV7-4, with 10 bases aligning to TRBD1. The CDR3 loop spans 17 amino acids. J gave up 0 bases and V 5 bases, and 4 bases lay outside the gene matches. Per the germline V gene, CDR1 is SGHVT and CDR2 is SQSDAQ. The CDR3 bases are TGTGCCAGCAGCGCGGGACAGGGGCCCTCTGGGGCCAACGTCCTGACTTTC. Translated: CASSAGQGPSGANVLTF. The variable domain in full, with the rest retrieved from reference TRBV7-4 and TRBJ2-6, is GAGVSQSPRYKVAKRGRDVALRCDSISGHVTLYWYRQTLGQGSEVLTYSQSDAQRDKSGRPSGRFSAERPERSVSTLKIQRTEQGDSAVYLCASSAGQGPSGANVLTFGAGSRLTVL.

The V and J genes are TRBV11-2 and TRBJ2-5; the D call may be TRBD1 or TRBD2 (5 bases each). Trimming shortened V by 2 bases and J by 4 bases, and 11 bases separated the two germline ends. CDR3 length equals 14 residues. Germline CDR1 reads SGHAT; CDR2 reads FQNNGV. In DNA form, the CDR3 reads TGTGCCAGCAGCTTATGGGGGAGCAGAGAGACCCAGTACTTC. Protein product: CASSLWGSRETQYF.

The chain recombines TRBV5-1 with TRBJ1-2; no reliable D call. In germline, CDR1 is SGHRS, CDR2 YFSETQ. The CDR3 loop spans 15 amino acids. Trimming took 4 bases from V and 6 from J, leaving 19 bases between them. As DNA, the CDR3 is TGCGCCAGCAGCCGAGACATTCAACTTCCGGATGGCTACACCTTC. It yields the protein CASSRDIQLPDGYTF.

J is TRBJ2-5 and V is TRBV15; tentatively, D is TRBD1 or TRBD2 (5 bases each). V shed 2 bases and J shed 0 bases, with 19 bases lying between them. The germline gives CDR1 LNHNV, CDR2 YYDKDF (reference sequence). The CDR3 is made up of 18 amino acids. The CDR3 reads CATSRTSRTRQNQETQYF. The CDR3 nucleotides are TGTGCCACCAGCAGAACCTCCAGAACTAGACAGAACCAAGAGACCCAGTACTTC.

The chain carries TRBV28 and TRBJ1-6, with unresolved D. Trimming stripped 8 bases from V and 8 bases from J, with 13 bases between. The CDR3 runs to 13 residues. CDR1 and CDR2 from the germline V gene are MDHEN and SYDVKM. DNA for the CDR3: TGTGCCAGCCGAGTTTCCACGGATTCACCCCTCCACTTT. Translating it yields CASRVSTDSPLHF.

The J gene is TRBJ2-5, the V gene TRBV4-3; 11 bases are shared with TRBD2. Germline-derived CDR1 and CDR2 are LGHNA and YSLEER. Losses at the gene ends were 0 bases for V and 4 bases for J; bases not matched to a gene: 10. This CDR3 has 18 residues. The CDR3 protein is CASSQDLTSGSVSETQYF. CDR3 in DNA: TGCGCCAGCAGCCAAGATCTCACTAGCGGGAGTGTTTCAGAGACCCAGTACTTC.

The table lists this clone with a few counts. The gene calls are TRBV18 and TRBJ1-5; a weak D match, TRBD1 (5 bases). Germline V gives CDR1 KGHSH, CDR2 LQKENI. Trimming left V 3 bases short and J 1 base short, with 10 bases between. The CDR3 is made up of 15 amino acids. The CDR3: CASSPPEGSNQPQHF. The DNA of the CDR3 is TGTGCCAGCTCACCCCCCGAGGGGAGCAATCAGCCCCAGCATTTT.

The chain links TRBV2 to TRBJ1-5; 8 nucleotides line up with TRBD1. CDR1 SNHLY and CDR2 FYNNEI come from the germline V gene. Trimming cost V 8 bases and J 7 bases; bases outside gene matches: 7. This CDR3 region has 13 residues. CDR3 nucleotides: TGTGCCAGCTGCCGGGACAGGAGACAGCCCCAGCATTTT. The encoded protein is CASCRDRRQPQHF.

The chain recombines TRBV4-3 with TRBJ2-7; TRBD1 matches 9 bases. Germline CDR1 is LGHNA and CDR2 is YSLEER. V lost 1 base and J lost 4; bases outside the gene matches: 8. The length of the CDR3 is 16 residues. CDR3 region: CASSQAWGQGVYEQYF. DNA for the CDR3: TGCGCCAGCAGCCAAGCCTGGGGACAGGGAGTATACGAGCAGTACTTC.

The J gene is TRBJ1-4, the V gene TRBV9; tentatively, D is TRBD1 (6 bases). V lost 2 bases and J lost 4, with 12 bases in between. Germline V lookup: CDR1 SGDLS, CDR2 YYNGEE. This CDR3 has 15 amino acids. The CDR3 is CASSVQGGGNEKLFF. The CDR3 nucleotides are TGTGCCAGCAGCGTCCAGGGAGGGGGTAATGAAAAACTGTTTTTT.

This chain joins TRBV5-4 and TRBJ1-1; no definite D call. V was cut by 3 bases and J by 3 bases, with 9 bases left in between. The CDR3 is made up of 13 amino acids. CDR1 and CDR2 (germline): SGHNT, YYREEE (reference sequence). The CDR3 region is CASSYGSYTEAFF. The CDR3 DNA reads TGTGCCAGCAGCTATGGGTCCTACACTGAAGCTTTCTTT.

The gene calls are TRBV9 and TRBJ1-2; D remains ambiguous. CDR3 length: 13 residues. Germline values: CDR1 SGDLS, CDR2 YYNGEE. Deletions cut 3 bases from V and 4 bases from J, with 10 bases between. As DNA, the CDR3 is TGTGCCAGCAGCGCCGTGGGGTTCTATGGCTACACCTTC. Its translation: CASSAVGFYGYTF.

The chain is built from TRBV4-1 and TRBJ1-5; D remains ambiguous. The V end was cut by 3 bases, the J end by 9 bases, with 15 bases between. The CDR3 extends over 14 amino acids. Germline CDR1 and CDR2: MGHRA and YSYEKL. CDR3 in amino acids: CASSQNQDGWPQHF. The CDR3 DNA sequence: TGCGCCAGCAGCCAGAACCAAGACGGTTGGCCCCAGCATTTT.

This chain connects TRBV5-1 to TRBJ2-2; no clear D gene. There are 13 residues in the CDR3. Trimming pared 4 bases from V and 4 bases from J, leaving 8 bases between. Germline CDR1 and CDR2: SGHRS and YFSETQ. CDR3 in DNA: TGCGCCAGCAGCCCGGAGCCCACCGGGGAGCTGTTTTTT. The encoded protein is CASSPEPTGELFF. The variable domain in full, completed from reference TRBV5-1 and TRBJ2-2, reads KAGVTQTPRYLIKTRGQQVTLSCSPISGHRSVSWYQQTPGQGLQFLFEYFSETQRNKGNFPGRFSGRQFSNSRSEMNVSTLELGDSALYLCASSPEPTGELFFGEGSRLTVL.

The rearrangement joins TRBV11-2 to TRBJ2-3; TRBD1 matches at 8 bases. Germline loops: CDR1 SGHAT, CDR2 FQNNGV. J lost 2 bases, V lost 5 bases, and 6 bases had no gene match. The CDR3 length is 15 residues. Here the CDR3 reads CASSGRTGPTDTQYF. The CDR3 DNA follows: TGTGCCAGCAGCGGGCGGACAGGGCCCACAGATACGCAGTATTTT.

The rearrangement links TRBV12-5 to TRBJ1-2; D call uncertain. This CDR3 has 14 amino acids. V was pared by 1 base and J by 0 bases, with 6 bases between. CDR1 and CDR2 (germline): LGHNT, FRNRAP. The CDR3 DNA follows: TGTGCTAGTGGTTTGGGGACGGCTAACTATGGCTACACCTTC. This sequence encodes CASGLGTANYGYTF. The full variable domain, its missing parts supplied by reference TRBV12-5 and TRBJ1-2, is DARVTQTPRHKVTEMGQEVTMRCQPILGHNTVFWYRQTMMQGLELLAYFRNRAPLDDSGMPKDRFSAEMPDATLATLKIQPSEPRDSAVYFCASGLGTANYGYTFGSGTRLTVV.

The chain uses TRBV2 and TRBJ2-2, with D uncertain. The CDR3 is 12 residues long. In germline, CDR1 is SNHLY, CDR2 FYNNEI. Trimming removed 8 bases at V and 2 bases at J, with 6 bases between. CDR3 bases: TGTGCCAGCGGGGTAAACACCGGGGAGCTGTTTTTT. It encodes CASGVNTGELFF.

Regarding this clone: The sample carries other DNA sequences with the same CDR3. The chain combines TRBV10-1 with TRBJ2-6, with a weak D call TRBD2 (5 bases). Germline V lookup: CDR1 WNHNN, CDR2 SYGVQD (reference sequence). The CDR3 runs to 14 residues. V was trimmed by 4 bases and J by 1 base, leaving 5 bases between them. The CDR3 reads CASSAGSGANVLTF. Written as DNA, the CDR3 is TGCGCCAGCAGTGCGGGGTCTGGGGCCAACGTCCTGACTTTC.

The chain links TRBV9 to TRBJ1-2; D possibly corresponds to TRBD1 (6 bases). CDR3 length equals 14 residues. V was trimmed by 4 bases and J by 4 bases, leaving 14 bases between them. The germline V gene encodes CDR1 SGDLS and CDR2 YYNGEE. The CDR3 region is CASSPGGGVYGYTF. The DNA for the CDR3 is TGTGCCAGCAGCCCCGGGGGGGGCGTCTATGGCTACACCTTC.

This clone was seen only once. This sequence joins TRBV14 and TRBJ2-6; D is unresolved. This CDR3 spans 15 amino acids. CDR1 and CDR2 (germline): SGHDN, FVKESK. Deletions cut 5 bases from V and 4 bases from J, with 12 bases between. Written as DNA, the CDR3 is TGTGCCAGCAGCTACCGACTCCCGGGGGCCAACGTCCTGACTTTC. It translates to CASSYRLPGANVLTF.